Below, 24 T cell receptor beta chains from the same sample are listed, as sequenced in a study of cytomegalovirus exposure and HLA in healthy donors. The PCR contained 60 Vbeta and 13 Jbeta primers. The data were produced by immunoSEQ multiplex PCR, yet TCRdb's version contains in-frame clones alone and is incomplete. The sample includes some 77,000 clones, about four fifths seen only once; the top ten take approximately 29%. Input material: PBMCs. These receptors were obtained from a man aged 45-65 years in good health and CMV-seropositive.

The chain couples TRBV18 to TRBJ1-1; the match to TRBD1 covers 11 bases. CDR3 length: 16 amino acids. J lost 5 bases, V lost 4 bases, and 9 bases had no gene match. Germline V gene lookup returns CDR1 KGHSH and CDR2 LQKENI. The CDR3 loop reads CASSLGTGGGLTEAFF. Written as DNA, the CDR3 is TGTGCCAGCTCACTCGGGACAGGGGGAGGGTTGACTGAAGCTTTCTTT.

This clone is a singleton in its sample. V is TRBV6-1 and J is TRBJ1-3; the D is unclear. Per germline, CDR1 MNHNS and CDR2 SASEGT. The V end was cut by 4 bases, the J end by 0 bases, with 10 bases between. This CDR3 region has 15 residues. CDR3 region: CASSVEDYSGNTIYF. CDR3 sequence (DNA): TGTGCCAGCAGTGTAGAGGACTACTCTGGAAACACCATATATTTT.

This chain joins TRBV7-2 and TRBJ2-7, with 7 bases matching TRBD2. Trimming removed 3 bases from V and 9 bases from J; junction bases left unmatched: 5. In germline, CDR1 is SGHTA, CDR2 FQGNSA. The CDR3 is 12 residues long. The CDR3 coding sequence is TGTGCCAGCAGCTTGCGGGCTAGCGGGCAGTACTTC. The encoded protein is CASSLRASGQYF.

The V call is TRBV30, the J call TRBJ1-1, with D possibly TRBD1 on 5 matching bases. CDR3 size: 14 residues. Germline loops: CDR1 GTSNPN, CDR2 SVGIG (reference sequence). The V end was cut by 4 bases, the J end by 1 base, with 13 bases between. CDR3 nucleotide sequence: TGTGCCTGGACCCGCGGGACGGAGAACACTGAAGCTTTCTTT. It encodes CAWTRGTENTEAFF.

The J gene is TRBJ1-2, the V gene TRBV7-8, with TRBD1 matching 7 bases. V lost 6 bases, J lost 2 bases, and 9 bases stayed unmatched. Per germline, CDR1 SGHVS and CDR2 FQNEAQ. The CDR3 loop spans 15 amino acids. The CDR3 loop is CASSRGQGGNYGYTF. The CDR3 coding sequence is TGTGCCAGCAGTCGAGGTCAGGGGGGAAACTATGGCTACACCTTC.

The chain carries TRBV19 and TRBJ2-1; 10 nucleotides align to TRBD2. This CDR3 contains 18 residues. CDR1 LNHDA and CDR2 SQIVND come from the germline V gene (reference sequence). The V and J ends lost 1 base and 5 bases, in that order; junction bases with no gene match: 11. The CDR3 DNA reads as TGTGCCAGTAGTATAGGGTGGCTAGCGGGAGTTGCCCACAATGAGCAGTTCTTC. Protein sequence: CASSIGWLAGVAHNEQFF. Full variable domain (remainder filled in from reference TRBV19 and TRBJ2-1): DGGITQSPKYLFRKEGQNVTLSCEQNLNHDAMYWYRQDPGQGLRLIYYSQIVNDFQKGDIAEGYSVSREKKESFPLTVTSAQKNPTAFYLCASSIGWLAGVAHNEQFFGPGTRLTVL.

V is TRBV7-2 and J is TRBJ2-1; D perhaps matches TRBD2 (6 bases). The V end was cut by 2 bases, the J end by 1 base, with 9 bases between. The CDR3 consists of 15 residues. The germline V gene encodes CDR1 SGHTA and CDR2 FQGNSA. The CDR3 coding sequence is TGTGCCAGCAGCTTATGGGCGGGGTCCTACAATGAGCAGTTCTTC. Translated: CASSLWAGSYNEQFF.

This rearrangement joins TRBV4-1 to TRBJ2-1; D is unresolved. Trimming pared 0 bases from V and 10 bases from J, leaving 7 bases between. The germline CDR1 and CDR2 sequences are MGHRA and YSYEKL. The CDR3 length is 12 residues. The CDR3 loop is CASSQDTGEQFF. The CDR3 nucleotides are TGCGCCAGCAGCCAAGATACCGGGGAGCAGTTCTTC.

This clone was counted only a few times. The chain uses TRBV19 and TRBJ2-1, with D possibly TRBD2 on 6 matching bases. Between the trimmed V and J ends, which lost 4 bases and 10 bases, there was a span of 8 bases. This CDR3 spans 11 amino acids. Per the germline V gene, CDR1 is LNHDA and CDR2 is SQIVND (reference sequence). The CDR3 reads CASSTGGEQFF. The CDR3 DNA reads TGTGCCAGTAGTACTGGAGGGGAGCAGTTCTTC.

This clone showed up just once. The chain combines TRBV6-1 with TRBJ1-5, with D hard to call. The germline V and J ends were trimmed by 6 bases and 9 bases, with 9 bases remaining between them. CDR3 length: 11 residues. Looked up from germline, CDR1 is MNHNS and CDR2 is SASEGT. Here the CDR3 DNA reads TGTGCCAGCAGCGAGAACGGGCCCCAGCATTTT. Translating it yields CASSENGPQHF.

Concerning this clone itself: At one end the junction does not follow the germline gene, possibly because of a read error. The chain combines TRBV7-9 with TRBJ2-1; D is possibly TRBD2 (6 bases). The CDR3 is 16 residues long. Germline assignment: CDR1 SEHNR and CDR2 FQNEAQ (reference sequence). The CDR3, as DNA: TGTTCCAGCAGCCCCAGCAGCGGGTCATCCTACAATGAGCAGTTCTTC. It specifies CSSSPSSGSSYNEQFF. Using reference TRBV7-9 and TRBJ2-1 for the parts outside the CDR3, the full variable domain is DTGVSQNPRHKITKRGQNVTFRCDPISEHNRLYWYRQTLGQGPEFLTYFQNEAQLEKSRLLSDRFSAERPKGSFSTLEIQRTEQGDSAMYLCSSSPSSGSSYNEQFFGPGTRLTVL.

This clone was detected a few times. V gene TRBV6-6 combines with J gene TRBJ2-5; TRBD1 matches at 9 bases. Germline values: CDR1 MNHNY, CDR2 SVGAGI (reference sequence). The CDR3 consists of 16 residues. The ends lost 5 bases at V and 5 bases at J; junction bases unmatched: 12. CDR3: CASSGPGTGTFETQYF. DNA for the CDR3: TGTGCCAGCAGTGGACCCGGGACAGGGACCTTTGAGACCCAGTACTTC.

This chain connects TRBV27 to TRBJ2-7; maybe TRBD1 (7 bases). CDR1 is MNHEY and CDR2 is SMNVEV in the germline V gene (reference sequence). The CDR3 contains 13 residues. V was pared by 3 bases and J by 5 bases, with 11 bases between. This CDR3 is CASSFRRGHEQYF. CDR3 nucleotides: TGTGCCAGCAGTTTTAGGAGGGGGCACGAGCAGTACTTC.

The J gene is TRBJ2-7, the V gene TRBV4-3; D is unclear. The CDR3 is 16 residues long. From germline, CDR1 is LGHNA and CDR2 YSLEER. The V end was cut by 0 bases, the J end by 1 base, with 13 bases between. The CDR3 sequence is CASSQDRGASSYEQYF. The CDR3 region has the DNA TGCGCCAGCAGCCAAGATCGAGGAGCTAGTTCCTACGAGCAGTACTTC.

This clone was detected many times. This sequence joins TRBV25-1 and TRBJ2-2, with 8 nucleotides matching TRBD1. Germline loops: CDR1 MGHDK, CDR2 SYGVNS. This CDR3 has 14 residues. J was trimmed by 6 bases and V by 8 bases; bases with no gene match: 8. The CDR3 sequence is CASSGTGDSGELFF. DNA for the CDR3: TGTGCCAGCTCCGGGACAGGTGATTCCGGGGAGCTGTTTTTT.

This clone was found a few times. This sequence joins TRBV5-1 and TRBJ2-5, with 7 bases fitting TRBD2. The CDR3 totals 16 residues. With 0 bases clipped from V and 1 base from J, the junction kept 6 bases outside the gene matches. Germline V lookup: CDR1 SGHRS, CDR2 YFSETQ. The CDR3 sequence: CASSLEPSGTQETQYF. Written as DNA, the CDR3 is TGCGCCAGCAGCTTGGAACCTAGCGGCACCCAAGAGACCCAGTACTTC.

CDR3 protein: CASSFPGGREQYF. In DNA, the CDR3 is TGTGCCAGCAGTTTCCCCGGTGGCCGGGAGCAGTACTTC. The chain recombines TRBV27 with TRBJ2-5; weak D call: TRBD2 (6 bases). The germline V gene encodes CDR1 MNHEY and CDR2 SMNVEV (reference sequence). The CDR3 has 13 amino acids. V was pared by 3 bases and J by 11 bases, with 16 bases between.

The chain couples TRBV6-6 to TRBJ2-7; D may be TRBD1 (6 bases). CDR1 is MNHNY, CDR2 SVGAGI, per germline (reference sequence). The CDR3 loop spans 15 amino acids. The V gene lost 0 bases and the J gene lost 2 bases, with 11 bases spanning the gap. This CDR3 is CASSYSQGTPYEQYF. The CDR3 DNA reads TGTGCCAGCAGTTACTCTCAGGGGACGCCCTACGAGCAGTACTTC.

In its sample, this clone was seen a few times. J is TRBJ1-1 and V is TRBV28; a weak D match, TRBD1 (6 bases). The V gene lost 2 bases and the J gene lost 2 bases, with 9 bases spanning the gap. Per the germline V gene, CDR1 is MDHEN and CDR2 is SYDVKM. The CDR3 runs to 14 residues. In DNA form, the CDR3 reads TGTGCCAGCAGTTTAGGCAGGGGCAACACTGAAGCTTTCTTT. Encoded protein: CASSLGRGNTEAFF.

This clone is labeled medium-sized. The CDR3 coding sequence is TGTGCCAGCAGCGTAGTATCGGGACAGGGGTCCGACGGCTACACCTTC. It yields the protein CASSVVSGQGSDGYTF. This rearrangement joins TRBV9 to TRBJ1-2; 10 positions match TRBD1. Germline loops: CDR1 SGDLS, CDR2 YYNGEE. Trimming took 0 bases from V and 8 from J; bases not matched to a gene: 10. This CDR3 is 16 amino acids long.

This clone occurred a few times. The CDR3: CASSQGTSGYTDTQYF. The DNA of the CDR3 is TGCGCCAGCAGCCAAGGGACTAGCGGATACACAGATACGCAGTATTTT. The chain combines TRBV4-1 with TRBJ2-3; TRBD2 matches at 10 bases. In germline, CDR1 is MGHRA, CDR2 YSYEKL. The CDR3 spans 16 residues. Losses at the gene ends were 1 base for V and 2 bases for J; bases not matched to a gene: 3.

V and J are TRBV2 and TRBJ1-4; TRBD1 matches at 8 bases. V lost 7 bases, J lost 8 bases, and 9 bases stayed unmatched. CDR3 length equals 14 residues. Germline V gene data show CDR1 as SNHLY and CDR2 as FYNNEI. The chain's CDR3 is CASKVDRDGEKLFF. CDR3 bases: TGTGCCAGCAAGGTGGACAGGGATGGGGAAAAACTGTTTTTT.

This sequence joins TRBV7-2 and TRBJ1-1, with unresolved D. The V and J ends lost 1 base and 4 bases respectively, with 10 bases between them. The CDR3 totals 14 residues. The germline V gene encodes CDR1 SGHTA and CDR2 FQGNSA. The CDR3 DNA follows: TGTGCCAGCAGCTTAGGACCGAGCGCCACTGAAGCTTTCTTT. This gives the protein CASSLGPSATEAFF.

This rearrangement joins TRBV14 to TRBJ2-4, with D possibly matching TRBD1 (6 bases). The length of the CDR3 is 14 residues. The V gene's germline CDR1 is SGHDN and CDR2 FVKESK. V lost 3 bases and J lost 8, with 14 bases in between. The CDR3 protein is CASSHLQGRDIQYF. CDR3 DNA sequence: TGTGCCAGCAGCCACCTACAGGGTCGGGACATTCAGTACTTC.